These 27 T cell receptor beta chains were sequenced from one sample in a study of T cells after yellow fever vaccination. MiXCR was run by TCRdb on the 5' RACE reads, yielding one entry per CDR3 protein. The repertoire includes 400,000 to 650,000 distinct CDR3 sequences, just over 20% of them detected once, and about 15% sits in the top ten. Source: PBMCs, taken approximately 20 days after the first yellow fever vaccination. The receptors were gathered from a man aged 18 to 29 who received the YFV17D yellow fever vaccine.

This clonotype was found a few times. The chain employs TRBV12-3 or TRBV12-4 and TRBJ1-1; D remains unclear. The V gene lost 6 bases and the J gene lost 2 bases, with 13 bases spanning the gap. The CDR3 spans 14 residues. The CDR3 protein is CASRPDPANTEAFF. The CDR3 DNA reads as TGTGCCAGCAGACCTGACCCCGCCAACACTGAAGCTTTCTTT.

The rearrangement joins TRBV12-3 or TRBV12-4 to TRBJ2-2; TRBD1 agrees at 8 bases. The CDR3 extends over 14 amino acids. The V and J ends lost 5 bases and 7 bases, in that order; junction bases with no gene match: 6. The CDR3 DNA is TGTGCCAGCAGTCCAAGGACAGGGTACGGGGAGCTGTTTTTT. This sequence encodes CASSPRTGYGELFF.

This clonotype occurred a few times. The rearrangement links TRBV11-1 to TRBJ2-1; D tentatively fits TRBD1 or TRBD2 (6 bases each). The CDR3 sequence is 19 residues long. V shed 5 bases and J shed 0 bases, with 23 bases lying between them. The germline V gene has CDR1 SGHAT and CDR2 FQDESV (reference sequence). This CDR3 reads CASSTTRLGGLTSYNEQFF. CDR3 nucleotide sequence: TGTGCCAGCAGCACAACCCGACTAGGGGGGCTCACCTCCTACAATGAGCAGTTCTTC.

The gene calls are TRBV12-3 or TRBV12-4 and TRBJ1-1, with D hard to call. The CDR3 is made up of 11 amino acids. Trimming shortened V by 3 bases and J by 10 bases, and 9 bases separated the two germline ends. CDR3 sequence reads: CASSFRERAFF. The CDR3 bases are TGTGCCAGCAGTTTCCGCGAGAGAGCTTTCTTT.

The chain carries TRBV28 and TRBJ2-7; a possible D gene is TRBD1 (6 bases). V shed 3 bases and J shed 7 bases, with 10 bases lying between them. This CDR3 has 12 residues. Germline V gene sequence: CDR1 MDHEN, CDR2 SYDVKM. The DNA for the CDR3 is TGTGCCAGCAGTTTCTCACAGGGTGAGCAGTACGTC. Protein product: CASSFSQGEQYV.

The chain combines TRBV12-3 or TRBV12-4 with TRBJ2-3; D is unresolved. The CDR3 runs to 14 residues. Trimming stripped 3 bases from V and 2 bases from J, with 9 bases between. The CDR3 is CASSLSANTDTQYF. CDR3 sequence (DNA): TGTGCCAGCAGTTTGAGCGCAAACACAGATACGCAGTATTTT.

The V call is TRBV20-1, the J call TRBJ1-5; 7 bases line up with TRBD1. The CDR3 consists of 15 residues. Germline V lookup: CDR1 DFQATT, CDR2 SNEGSKA (reference sequence). The trim removed 3 bases at V and 1 base at J, leaving 6 bases unmatched. Here the CDR3 reads CSASLTGESNQPQHF. As DNA, the CDR3 is TGCAGTGCTAGTCTTACAGGGGAGAGCAATCAGCCCCAGCATTTT.

This clonotype came up a few times. The chain employs TRBV5-4 and TRBJ2-1; D is unclear. CDR3 size: 13 residues. Germline assignment: CDR1 SGHNT and CDR2 YYREEE (reference sequence). V lost 2 bases and J 4 bases, leaving 7 bases between the germline ends. The CDR3 sequence: CASSFDGYNEQFF. The CDR3 nucleotides read TGTGCCAGCAGCTTTGACGGGTACAATGAGCAGTTCTTC.

In this sample, this clonotype turned up a few times. This sequence joins TRBV29-1 and TRBJ2-2; the match to TRBD1 covers 7 bases. The ends lost 1 base at V and 6 bases at J; junction bases unmatched: 2. Germline V lookup: CDR1 SQVTM, CDR2 ANQGSEA. This CDR3 is 13 amino acids long. The CDR3: CSVEGQGPGELFF. For the CDR3, the DNA is TGCAGCGTTGAAGGACAGGGACCCGGGGAGCTGTTTTTT.

CDR3 amino acids: CAISEDRATNEKLFF. The CDR3 nucleotides are TGTGCCATCAGTGAGGACCGGGCAACTAATGAAAAACTGTTTTTT. The J gene is TRBJ1-4, the V gene TRBV10-3, with D uncertain. V lost 2 bases, J lost 0 bases, and 7 bases lay in between. The germline V gene encodes CDR1 ENHRY and CDR2 SYGVKD. CDR3 length equals 15 residues.

This clonotype occurred a few times. The chain uses TRBV28 and TRBJ1-4; D possibly corresponds to TRBD1 (5 bases). The V end was cut by 6 bases, the J end by 7 bases, with 24 bases between. Looked up from germline, CDR1 is MDHEN and CDR2 is SYDVKM. CDR3 length equals 17 residues. The CDR3 is CASSSFSGTFALEKLFF. The CDR3 DNA follows: TGTGCCAGCAGCTCCTTTTCCGGGACCTTCGCCCTTGAAAAACTGTTTTTT.

The CDR3 reads CASGERGGNQPQHF. CDR3 nucleotides: TGTGCCAGCGGAGAGAGGGGAGGCAATCAGCCCCAGCATTTT. The chain carries TRBV2 and TRBJ1-5; tentatively, D is TRBD1 (5 bases). Germline lookup yields CDR1 SNHLY and CDR2 FYNNEI. CDR3 length equals 14 residues. Trimming pared 8 bases from V and 2 bases from J, leaving 13 bases between.

The chain links TRBV15 to TRBJ1-5; 8 bases line up with TRBD1. Germline trimming cut 4 bases from V and 3 bases from J; bases unmatched to any gene: 8. This CDR3 has 16 amino acids. In germline, CDR1 is LNHNV, CDR2 YYDKDF (reference sequence). CDR3 amino acids: CATSTRTGTFNQPQHF. The CDR3 nucleotides are TGTGCCACCAGCACCCGGACAGGGACCTTCAATCAGCCCCAGCATTTT.

This clonotype was detected a few times. The chain has TRBV12-3 or TRBV12-4 and TRBJ2-3, with 7 bases fitting TRBD2. This CDR3 contains 17 residues. Trimming took 1 base from V and 2 from J; bases not matched to a gene: 9. The CDR3 coding sequence is TGTGCCAGCAGTTTAGAGGGGAGGGGCCCCTCCACAGATACGCAGTATTTT. Its protein is CASSLEGRGPSTDTQYF.

The chain combines TRBV11-2 with TRBJ1-2; D might be TRBD1 (5 bases). Germline CDR1 SGHAT, CDR2 FQNNGV. Trimming cost V 5 bases and J 8 bases, with 15 bases left between them. This CDR3 is built from 13 residues. This CDR3 reads CASSVSGTPGYTF. The CDR3 DNA is TGTGCCAGCAGCGTCTCCGGGACGCCCGGCTACACCTTC.

The CDR3 loop is CASSLGGGEEQYF. DNA for the CDR3: TGTGCCAGCAGCTTAGGCGGGGGTGAAGAGCAGTACTTC. The rearrangement links TRBV13 to TRBJ2-7; D perhaps matches TRBD2 (6 bases). Per germline, CDR1 PRHDT and CDR2 FYEKMQ (reference sequence). This CDR3 has 13 amino acids. The V gene lost 0 bases and the J gene lost 7 bases, with 10 bases spanning the gap.

This clonotype was counted at least ten times. This chain links TRBV12-3 or TRBV12-4 with TRBJ1-1; D is unclear. V lost 6 bases and J lost 5, with 4 bases in between. This CDR3 contains 10 residues. Here the CDR3 DNA reads TGTGCCAGCAGCCGTACTGAAGCTTTCTTT. This translates into CASSRTEAFF.

This clonotype was observed a handful of times. The rearrangement links TRBV7-2 to TRBJ1-5; D unclear. The length of the CDR3 is 17 residues. The germline V gene has CDR1 SGHTA and CDR2 FQGNSA. The V gene lost 2 bases and the J gene lost 0 bases, with 14 bases spanning the gap. The CDR3 here is CASSLNSAALSNQPQHF. CDR3 in DNA: TGTGCCAGCAGCTTAAACTCTGCAGCCCTTAGCAATCAGCCCCAGCATTTT.

This clonotype has at least ten counts. The rearrangement joins TRBV6-7 to TRBJ2-3, with D possibly being TRBD2 (5 bases). TRBV6-7 is filed as an ORF, its function uncertain. The CDR3 sequence is 16 residues long. V was cut by 6 bases and J by 0 bases, with 16 bases left in between. This CDR3 reads CASSYRTPRSTDTQYF. In nucleotides, the CDR3 is TGTGCCAGCAGCTATAGGACTCCGAGGAGCACAGATACGCAGTATTTT.

This clonotype was counted many times. The chain recombines TRBV4-2 with TRBJ1-5; 7 nucleotides agree with TRBD1. The junction had 11 bases not matched to a gene; V was cut back by 5 bases and J by 7 bases. CDR1 is LGHNA, CDR2 YNFKEQ, per germline. The CDR3 has 15 amino acids. CDR3 sequence (DNA): TGTGCCAGCAGCAGACTTCGGGGAGGGGGCCAGCCCCAGCATTTT. Protein sequence: CASSRLRGGGQPQHF.

This clonotype has more than one count but fewer than ten. The rearrangement uses TRBV20-1 and TRBJ2-7; 11 bases match TRBD2. The V gene end was trimmed by 0 bases and the J gene end by 3 bases; junction bases not matched to a gene: 7. The CDR3 contains 16 residues. Germline values: CDR1 DFQATT, CDR2 SNEGSKA (reference sequence). The DNA for the CDR3 is TGCAGTGCTAGAGACCCCGCTAGCGGGGGGAACTACGAGCAGTACTTC. Translating gives CSARDPASGGNYEQYF.

This chain connects TRBV7-2 to TRBJ2-4, with D tentatively TRBD1 (6 bases). The germline gives CDR1 SGHTA, CDR2 FQGNSA. Trimming left V 5 bases short and J 9 bases short, with 17 bases between. This CDR3 is 14 amino acids long. The CDR3 DNA is TGTGCCAGCAGCCCCTCAGGGGCAGGAATCATTCAGTACTTC. Its protein is CASSPSGAGIIQYF.

For the CDR3, the DNA is TGTGCCAGCAGCAGCCGAGGATGGGCCGCTGACTATGGCTACACCTTC. This sequence encodes CASSSRGWAADYGYTF. This rearrangement joins TRBV7-3 to TRBJ1-2; D unresolved. Trimming pared 5 bases from V and 3 bases from J, leaving 19 bases between. CDR3 length equals 16 residues. Germline values: CDR1 SGHTA, CDR2 FQGTGA.

The count of this clonotype is one. This chain links TRBV19 with TRBJ1-1, with D possibly being TRBD1 (5 bases). The CDR3 loop spans 12 amino acids. Between the trimmed V and J ends, which lost 1 base and 8 bases, there was a span of 8 bases. The germline CDR1 and CDR2 sequences are LNHDA and SQIVND (reference sequence). The CDR3, as DNA: TGTGCCAGTAGTATAGGGGCAGGGGAAGCTTTCTTT. It encodes CASSIGAGEAFF.

The CDR3 region is CASRYRPNEQFF. The CDR3 DNA reads TGTGCCAGCAGGTACAGGCCCAATGAGCAGTTCTTC. The rearrangement joins TRBV28 to TRBJ2-1; the D gene is possibly TRBD1 (5 bases). Trimming removed 6 bases at V and 6 bases at J, with 9 bases between. The V gene's germline CDR1 is MDHEN and CDR2 SYDVKM. There are 12 residues in the CDR3.

In its sample, this clonotype was seen a few times. This chain joins TRBV3-1 and TRBJ1-6, with D possibly being TRBD1 (6 bases). Trimming shortened V by 3 bases and J by 13 bases, and 13 bases separated the two germline ends. Germline values: CDR1 LGHDT, CDR2 YNNKEL (reference sequence). The CDR3 length is 13 residues. CDR3 sequence reads: CASSQAGVAPLHF. CDR3 nucleotides: TGTGCCAGCAGCCAGGCAGGGGTAGCGCCCCTCCACTTT.

This rearrangement joins TRBV12-3 or TRBV12-4 to TRBJ1-6; 7 bases align to TRBD1. The V gene end was trimmed by 5 bases and the J gene end by 4 bases; junction bases not matched to a gene: 5. The CDR3 totals 15 residues. DNA of the CDR3: TGTGCCAGCAGTCCTCGGACAGGTTATAATTCACCCCTCCACTTT. Translated, it gives CASSPRTGYNSPLHF.